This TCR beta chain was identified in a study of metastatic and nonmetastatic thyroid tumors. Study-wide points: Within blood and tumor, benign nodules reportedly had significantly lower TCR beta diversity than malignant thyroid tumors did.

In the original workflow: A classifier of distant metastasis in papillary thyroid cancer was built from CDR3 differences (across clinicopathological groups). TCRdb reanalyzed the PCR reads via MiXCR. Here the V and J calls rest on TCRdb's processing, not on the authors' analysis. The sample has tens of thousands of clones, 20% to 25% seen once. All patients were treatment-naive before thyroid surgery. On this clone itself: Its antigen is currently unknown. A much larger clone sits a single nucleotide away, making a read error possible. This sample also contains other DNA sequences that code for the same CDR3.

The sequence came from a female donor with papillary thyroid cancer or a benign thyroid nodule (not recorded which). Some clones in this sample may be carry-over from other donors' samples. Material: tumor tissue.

CDR3 bases: TGCGCCAGCAGCCAAGTCTCGTCTGGTGATACACAGTATTTT. Its translation is CASSQVSSGDTQYF. J is TRBJ2-3 and V is TRBV4-1, with D unclear. Germline CDR1 is MGHRA and CDR2 is YSYEKL. This CDR3 region has 14 residues.